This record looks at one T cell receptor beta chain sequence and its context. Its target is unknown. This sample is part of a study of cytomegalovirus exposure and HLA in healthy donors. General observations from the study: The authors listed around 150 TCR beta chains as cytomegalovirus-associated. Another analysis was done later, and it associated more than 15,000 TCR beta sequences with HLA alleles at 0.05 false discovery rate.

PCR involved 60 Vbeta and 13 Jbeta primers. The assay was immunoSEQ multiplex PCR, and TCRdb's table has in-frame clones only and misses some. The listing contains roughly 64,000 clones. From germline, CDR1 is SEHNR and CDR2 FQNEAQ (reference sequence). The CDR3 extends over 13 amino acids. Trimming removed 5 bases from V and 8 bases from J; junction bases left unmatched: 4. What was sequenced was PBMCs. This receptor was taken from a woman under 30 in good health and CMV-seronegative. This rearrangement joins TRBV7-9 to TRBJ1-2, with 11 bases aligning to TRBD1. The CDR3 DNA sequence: TGTGCCAGCAGCACCGGGACAGGGGGAGGCTACACCTTC. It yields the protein CASSTGTGGGYTF.